This entry lists 27 T cell receptor beta chains sequenced from one sample in a study of T cells in Graves' hyperthyroidism and ophthalmopathy. Researchers amplified the TCR beta CDR3 regions from RNA transcripts. The TCR CDR3 first-round RT-PCR relied on the HTBI primer set. TCRdb reanalysed the multiplex PCR reads using MiXCR and keeps one entry per CDR3 protein. The profile shows 480,000 or so distinct CDR3 sequences, over 35% of them singletons. The material sequenced was peripheral blood or thyroid tissue (not recorded which). These receptors were obtained from an adult woman with Graves' disease, either hyperthyroidism or ophthalmopathy (not recorded which).

This clonotype was observed a few times. The CDR3 DNA reads TGCAGCGTTGAAGGTACTCACGGCGAGCAGTACTTC. It specifies CSVEGTHGEQYF. V usage is TRBV29-1 and J usage is TRBJ2-7, with D unresolved. This CDR3 is 12 amino acids long. Germline assignment: CDR1 SQVTM and CDR2 ANQGSEA. The germline V and J ends were trimmed by 1 base and 6 bases, with 10 bases remaining between them.

This clonotype was observed once. The chain combines TRBV7-9 with TRBJ1-2; D might be TRBD1 (6 bases). The CDR3 contains 13 residues. CDR1 SEHNR and CDR2 FQNEAQ come from the germline V gene (reference sequence). The V and J ends lost 2 bases and 6 bases respectively, with 10 bases between them. As DNA, the CDR3 is TGTGCCAGCAGCTTAAAAGGGGACAATGGCTACACCTTC. Protein product: CASSLKGDNGYTF.

This clonotype occurred many times. CDR3 bases: TGTGCCAGCAGCGTATCCGGAACAGGTTCTGGAAACACCATATATTTT. As protein: CASSVSGTGSGNTIYF. The chain is built from TRBV9 and TRBJ1-3; possibly TRBD1 for D (5 bases). The V gene lost 1 base and the J gene lost 1 base, with 12 bases spanning the gap. Germline values: CDR1 SGDLS, CDR2 YYNGEE. The CDR3 has 16 amino acids.

The chain employs TRBV25-1 and TRBJ2-5, with a possible D match to TRBD1 (6 bases). The CDR3 sequence is 14 residues long. V lost 6 bases to trimming and J lost 5 bases, with 16 bases between them. The germline CDR1 and CDR2 sequences are MGHDK and SYGVNS. The CDR3 bases are TGTGCCAGCAGGGGACACCCGGACATGGAGACCCAGTACTTC. Protein: CASRGHPDMETQYF.

V is TRBV20-1 and J is TRBJ2-7; D is perhaps TRBD1 or TRBD2 (5 bases each). The germline V gene has CDR1 DFQATT and CDR2 SNEGSKA (reference sequence). The CDR3 loop spans 16 amino acids. V lost 0 bases and J 2 bases, leaving 17 bases between the germline ends. Here the CDR3 reads CSARDPHGTVTYEQYF. DNA for the CDR3: TGCAGTGCTAGAGACCCCCACGGGACCGTCACCTACGAGCAGTACTTC.

Concerning this clonotype: Mismatch with germline at one junction end may stem from a read error. The chain employs TRBV3-1 and TRBJ1-6, with TRBD1 matching over 9 bases. Germline V gene lookup returns CDR1 LGHDT and CDR2 YNNKEL (reference sequence). The CDR3 has 15 amino acids. The CDR3 sequence: CASNQGGQGLSPLHF. In DNA form, the CDR3 reads TGTGCCAGCAACCAAGGGGGACAGGGCCTTTCACCCCTCCACTTT.

This clonotype occurred many times. The rearrangement uses TRBV6-6 and TRBJ1-2; the match to TRBD1 covers 8 bases. CDR1 is MNHNY and CDR2 is SVGAGI in the germline V gene (reference sequence). V shed 4 bases and J 5 bases; nucleotides not matched to a gene: 12. The CDR3 sequence is 16 residues long. The CDR3 DNA reads TGTGCCAGCAGTTTCCGACAGGGGAGAGTGGGTTATGGCTACACCTTC. This encodes CASSFRQGRVGYGYTF.

The V and J genes are TRBV7-9 and TRBJ1-1; D gene unclear. The CDR3 consists of 13 residues. The V end was cut by 5 bases, the J end by 8 bases, with 15 bases between. The germline CDR1 and CDR2 sequences are SEHNR and FQNEAQ (reference sequence). The chain's CDR3 is CASSHRGRPEAFF. The CDR3 nucleotides read TGTGCCAGCAGCCACCGGGGTAGGCCGGAAGCTTTCTTT.

This clonotype showed up just once. V and J are TRBV7-3 and TRBJ2-5; 7 bases match TRBD2. The CDR3 length is 15 residues. Trimming at V came to 0 bases and at J to 5 bases, leaving 6 bases not matched to a gene. The V gene's germline CDR1 is SGHTA and CDR2 FQGTGA. The CDR3 region has the DNA TGTGCCAGCAGCTTAACGGCTCAGGGAGGGGAGACCCAGTACTTC. Its protein product is CASSLTAQGGETQYF.

This chain uses TRBV29-1 with TRBJ2-7; D remains unclear. Trimming pared 0 bases from V and 4 bases from J, leaving 10 bases between. This CDR3 is built from 13 residues. The germline V gene encodes CDR1 SQVTM and CDR2 ANQGSEA. The CDR3, as DNA: TGCAGCGTTGAAGATCGGATCGGGTACGAGCAGTACTTC. It is translated as CSVEDRIGYEQYF.

This chain connects TRBV19 to TRBJ1-6; no firm D call. V was cut by 5 bases and J by 9 bases, with 11 bases left in between. The CDR3 has 13 residues. The germline V gene encodes CDR1 LNHDA and CDR2 SQIVND (reference sequence). The DNA of the CDR3 is TGTGCCAGTAGTCCGAACCGGGGTTCACCCCTCCACTTT. This gives the protein CASSPNRGSPLHF.

This clonotype was observed many times. The genes are TRBV6-2 or TRBV6-3 and TRBJ1-1; TRBD1 aligns across 7 bases. Germline V gene data show CDR1 as MNHEY and CDR2 as SVGEGT. J was trimmed by 4 bases and V by 6 bases; bases with no gene match: 8. The CDR3 consists of 14 residues. In DNA form, the CDR3 reads TGTGCCAGCAGAGTGCCCCGGGACAGCACTGAAGCTTTCTTT. This gives the protein CASRVPRDSTEAFF.

The chain combines TRBV29-1 with TRBJ1-2; D is unresolved. The ends were cut back, 4 bases at V and 7 bases at J, with 16 bases in the middle. The CDR3 runs to 13 residues. Germline-derived CDR1 and CDR2 are SQVTM and ANQGSEA. The DNA of the CDR3 is TGCAGCGTTGGGCGGAGAGGCCCTCTTGGCTACACCTTC. This codes for CSVGRRGPLGYTF.

This chain joins TRBV7-9 and TRBJ2-5; 7 positions match TRBD2. The CDR3 is 13 residues long. J lost 4 bases, V lost 11 bases, and 10 bases had no gene match. Germline lookup yields CDR1 SEHNR and CDR2 FQNEAQ (reference sequence). The CDR3: CAVHHKRGETQYF. The CDR3, as DNA: TGTGCCGTGCACCATAAGCGGGGAGAGACCCAGTACTTC.

The J gene is TRBJ1-1, the V gene TRBV7-9; TRBD1 matches 12 bases. The CDR3 runs to 13 residues. Germline CDR1 is SEHNR and CDR2 is FQNEAQ (reference sequence). V shed 6 bases, J shed 11 bases, and the junction held 7 bases outside the gene matches. For the CDR3, the DNA is TGTGCCAGCAGGGCCGGGACAGGGGGCTATGCTTTCTTT. As protein: CASRAGTGGYAFF.

The chain joins TRBV15 to TRBJ2-5, with 8 bases lining up with TRBD2. The trim removed 3 bases at V and 0 bases at J, leaving 0 bases unmatched. Per the germline V gene, CDR1 is LNHNV and CDR2 is YYDKDF (reference sequence). This CDR3 is built from 14 residues. The CDR3 loop reads CATSSGGDQETQYF. In DNA, the CDR3 is TGTGCCACCAGCAGCGGGGGGGACCAAGAGACCCAGTACTTC.

The chain has TRBV15 and TRBJ1-5, with D perhaps matching TRBD1 (5 bases). This CDR3 is 16 amino acids long. Germline lookup yields CDR1 LNHNV and CDR2 YYDKDF (reference sequence). V lost 3 bases and J 4 bases, leaving 16 bases between the germline ends. CDR3 DNA sequence: TGTGCCACCAGCAGGGCCGGGGGGGGACGGAATCAGCCCCAGCATTTT. Protein: CATSRAGGGRNQPQHF.

V is TRBV12-3 or TRBV12-4 and J is TRBJ1-5, with a possible D match to TRBD1 (5 bases). This CDR3 has 14 amino acids. The V gene lost 6 bases and the J gene lost 4 bases, with 13 bases spanning the gap. CDR3 protein: CASSPSGPNQPQHF. CDR3 sequence (DNA): TGTGCCAGCAGCCCCTCAGGGCCGAATCAGCCCCAGCATTTT.

The gene calls are TRBV24-1 and TRBJ2-5, with a weak D call TRBD2 (6 bases). V was cut by 3 bases and J by 0 bases, with 13 bases left in between. Germline CDR1 KGHDR, CDR2 SFDVKD. The CDR3 is 16 residues long. CDR3 DNA sequence: TGTGCCACCAGTGATGCCCGGGCTAGCGACCAAGAGACCCAGTACTTC. It encodes CATSDARASDQETQYF.

The J gene is TRBJ1-5, the V gene TRBV6-1; D possibly corresponds to TRBD1 (6 bases). V dropped 5 bases and J dropped 4 bases, with 15 bases sitting between them. Germline loops: CDR1 MNHNS, CDR2 SASEGT. CDR3 length: 15 amino acids. This chain's CDR3 is CASSQFTQGNQPQHF. Here the CDR3 DNA reads TGTGCCAGCAGTCAGTTTACTCAGGGGAATCAGCCCCAGCATTTT.

This clonotype was seen at least ten times. J is TRBJ1-2 and V is TRBV12-3 or TRBV12-4; TRBD1 matches 7 bases. This CDR3 has 13 amino acids. Trimming took 6 bases from V and 6 from J; bases not matched to a gene: 7. The CDR3 loop is CASSQTGPDGYTF. The DNA for the CDR3 is TGTGCCAGCAGCCAGACAGGGCCAGATGGCTACACCTTC.

The CDR3 DNA reads TGTGCCAGCAGCTTCCGGGACAGAGTAAATCAGCCCCAGCATTTT. Its translation: CASSFRDRVNQPQHF. V gene TRBV7-2 combines with J gene TRBJ1-5; 7 bases fit TRBD1. Per the germline V gene, CDR1 is SGHTA and CDR2 is FQGNSA. Trimming took 3 bases from V and 4 from J; bases not matched to a gene: 6. CDR3 length equals 15 residues.

This clonotype was seen ten or more times. The chain has TRBV19 and TRBJ1-1; D is undetermined. V lost 7 bases and J lost 2, with 14 bases in between. CDR3 length: 14 amino acids. Germline CDR1 LNHDA, CDR2 SQIVND (reference sequence). The chain's CDR3 is CASTKRAPNTEAFF. CDR3 nucleotide sequence: TGTGCCAGTACCAAGAGAGCCCCTAACACTGAAGCTTTCTTT. Full variable domain (outside the CDR3, taken from reference TRBV19 and TRBJ1-1): DGGITQSPKYLFRKEGQNVTLSCEQNLNHDAMYWYRQDPGQGLRLIYYSQIVNDFQKGDIAEGYSVSREKKESFPLTVTSAQKNPTAFYLCASTKRAPNTEAFFGQGTRLTVV.

In this sample, this clonotype turned up a few times. This chain joins TRBV9 and TRBJ2-2; tentatively, D is TRBD2 (6 bases). Germline V lookup: CDR1 SGDLS, CDR2 YYNGEE. The CDR3 totals 15 residues. The V end was cut by 7 bases, the J end by 0 bases, with 13 bases between. CDR3 in amino acids: CASRRDLANTGELFF. CDR3 coding DNA: TGTGCCAGCCGGAGGGACCTCGCGAACACCGGGGAGCTGTTTTTT.

This clonotype occurred many times. V and J are TRBV10-2 and TRBJ2-7; 8 bases line up with TRBD2. Losses at the gene ends were 5 bases for V and 3 bases for J; bases not matched to a gene: 9. Germline V lookup: CDR1 WSHSY, CDR2 SAAADI. CDR3 length equals 15 residues. CDR3 region: CASSQPSGPHYEQYF. The CDR3 nucleotides are TGCGCCAGCAGTCAGCCTAGCGGGCCGCACTACGAGCAGTACTTC.

This clonotype was observed a single time. V and J are TRBV5-6 and TRBJ2-7; TRBD1 matches 9 bases. Germline-derived CDR1 and CDR2 are SGHDT and YYEEEE. The CDR3 is made up of 15 amino acids. With 0 bases clipped from V and 4 bases from J, the junction kept 5 bases outside the gene matches. This CDR3 is CASSLVDRGIYEQYF. The CDR3 bases are TGTGCCAGCAGCTTGGTGGACAGGGGAATTTACGAGCAGTACTTC.

This clonotype was detected only a few times. The chain is built from TRBV7-9 and TRBJ2-5; TRBD1 agrees at 9 bases. The ends lost 8 bases at V and 4 bases at J; junction bases unmatched: 5. The CDR3 extends over 13 amino acids. The germline CDR1 and CDR2 sequences are SEHNR and FQNEAQ (reference sequence). The CDR3 loop is CASLDRGSETQYF. The CDR3 DNA follows: TGTGCCAGCCTGGACAGGGGATCAGAGACCCAGTACTTC.